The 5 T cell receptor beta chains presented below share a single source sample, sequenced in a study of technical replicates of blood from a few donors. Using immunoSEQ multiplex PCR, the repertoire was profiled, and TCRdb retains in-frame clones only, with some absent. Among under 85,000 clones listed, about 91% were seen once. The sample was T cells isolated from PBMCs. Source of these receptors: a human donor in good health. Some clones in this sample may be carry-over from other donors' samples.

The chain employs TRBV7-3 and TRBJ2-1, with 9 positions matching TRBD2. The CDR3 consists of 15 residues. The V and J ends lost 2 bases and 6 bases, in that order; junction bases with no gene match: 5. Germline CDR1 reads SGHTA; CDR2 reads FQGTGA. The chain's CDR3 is CASSLSGTSRNEQFF. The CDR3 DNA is TGTGCCAGCAGCTTATCCGGGACTAGCCGCAATGAGCAGTTCTTC. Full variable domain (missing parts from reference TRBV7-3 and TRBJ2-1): GAGVSQTPSNKVTEKGKYVELRCDPISGHTALYWYRQSLGQGPEFLIYFQGTGAADDSGLPNDRFFAVRPEGSVSTLKIQRTERGDSAVYLCASSLSGTSRNEQFFGPGTRLTVL.

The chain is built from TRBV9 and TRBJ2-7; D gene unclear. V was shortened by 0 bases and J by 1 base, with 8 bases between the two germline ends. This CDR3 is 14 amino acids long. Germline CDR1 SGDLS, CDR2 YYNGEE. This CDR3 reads CASSVVASSYEQYF. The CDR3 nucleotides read TGTGCCAGCAGCGTAGTGGCTAGTTCCTACGAGCAGTACTTC.

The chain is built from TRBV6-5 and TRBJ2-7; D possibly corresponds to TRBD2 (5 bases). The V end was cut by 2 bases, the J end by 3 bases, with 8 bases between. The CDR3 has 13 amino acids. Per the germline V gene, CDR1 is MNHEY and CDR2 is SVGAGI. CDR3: CASSYSGSYEQYF. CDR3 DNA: TGTGCCAGCAGTTACAGCGGAAGCTACGAGCAGTACTTC.

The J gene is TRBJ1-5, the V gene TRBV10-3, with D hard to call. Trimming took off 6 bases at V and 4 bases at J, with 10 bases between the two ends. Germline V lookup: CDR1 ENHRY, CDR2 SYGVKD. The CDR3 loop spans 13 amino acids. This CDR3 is CAISPAGNQPQHF. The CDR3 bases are TGTGCCATCAGCCCAGCGGGGAATCAGCCCCAGCATTTT.

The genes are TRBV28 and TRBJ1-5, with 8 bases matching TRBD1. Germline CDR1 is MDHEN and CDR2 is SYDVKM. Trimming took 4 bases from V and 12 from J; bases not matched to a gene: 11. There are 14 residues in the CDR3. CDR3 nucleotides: TGTGCCAGCAGTTATATCTCCGGACAGGGCGTCCAGCATTTT. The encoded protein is CASSYISGQGVQHF.